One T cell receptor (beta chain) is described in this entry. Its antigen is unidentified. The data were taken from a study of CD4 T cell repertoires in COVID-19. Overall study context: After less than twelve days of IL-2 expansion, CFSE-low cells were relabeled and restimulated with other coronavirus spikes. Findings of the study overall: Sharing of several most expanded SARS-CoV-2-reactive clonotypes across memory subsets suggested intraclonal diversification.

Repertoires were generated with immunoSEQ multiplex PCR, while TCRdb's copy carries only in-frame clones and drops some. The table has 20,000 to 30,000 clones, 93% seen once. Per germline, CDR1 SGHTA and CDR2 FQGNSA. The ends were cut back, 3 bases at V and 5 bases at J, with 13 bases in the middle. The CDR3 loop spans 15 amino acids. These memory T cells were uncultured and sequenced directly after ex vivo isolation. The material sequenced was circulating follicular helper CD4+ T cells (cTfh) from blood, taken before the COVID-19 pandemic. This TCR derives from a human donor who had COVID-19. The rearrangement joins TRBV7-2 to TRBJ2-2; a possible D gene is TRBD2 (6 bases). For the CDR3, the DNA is TGTGCCAGCAGCTTGTCGACTAGTGGAACCGGGGAGCTGTTTTTT. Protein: CASSLSTSGTGELFF.